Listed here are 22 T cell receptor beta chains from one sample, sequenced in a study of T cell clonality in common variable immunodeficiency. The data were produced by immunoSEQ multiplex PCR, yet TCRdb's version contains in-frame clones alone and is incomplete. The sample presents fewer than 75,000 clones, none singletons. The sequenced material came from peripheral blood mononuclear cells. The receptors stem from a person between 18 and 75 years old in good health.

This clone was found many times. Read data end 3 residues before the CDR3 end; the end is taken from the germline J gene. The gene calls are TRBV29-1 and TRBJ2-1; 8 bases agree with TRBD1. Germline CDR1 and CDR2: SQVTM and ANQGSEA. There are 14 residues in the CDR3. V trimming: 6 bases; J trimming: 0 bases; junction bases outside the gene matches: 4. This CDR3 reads CSVDRGSSYNEQFF. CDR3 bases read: TGCAGCGTAGACAGGGGTAGCTCCTACAATGAG.

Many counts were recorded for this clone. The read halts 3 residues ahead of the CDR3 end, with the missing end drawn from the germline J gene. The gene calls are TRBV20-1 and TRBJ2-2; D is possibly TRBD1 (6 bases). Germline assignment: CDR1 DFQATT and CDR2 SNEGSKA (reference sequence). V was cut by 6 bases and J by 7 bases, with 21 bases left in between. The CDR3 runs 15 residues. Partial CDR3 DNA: TGCAGTGCCCCAAATAGACAAGGGGGTTACGGGGAG. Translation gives CSAPNRQGGYGE. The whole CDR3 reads CSAPNRQGGYGELFF.

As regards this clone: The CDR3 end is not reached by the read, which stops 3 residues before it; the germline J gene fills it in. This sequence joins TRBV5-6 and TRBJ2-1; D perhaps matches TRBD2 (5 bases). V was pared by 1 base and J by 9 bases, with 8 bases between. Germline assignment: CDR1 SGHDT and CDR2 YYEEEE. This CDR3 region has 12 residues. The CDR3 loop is CASSLSRVEQFF. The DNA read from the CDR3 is TGTGCCAGCAGCTTGTCGAGGGTTGAG. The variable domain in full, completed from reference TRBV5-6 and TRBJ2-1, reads DAGVTQSPTHLIKTRGQQVTLRCSPKSGHDTVSWYQQALGQGPQFIFQYYEEEERQRGNFPDRFSGHQFPNYSSELNVNALLLGDSALYLCASSLSRVEQFFGPGTRLTVL.

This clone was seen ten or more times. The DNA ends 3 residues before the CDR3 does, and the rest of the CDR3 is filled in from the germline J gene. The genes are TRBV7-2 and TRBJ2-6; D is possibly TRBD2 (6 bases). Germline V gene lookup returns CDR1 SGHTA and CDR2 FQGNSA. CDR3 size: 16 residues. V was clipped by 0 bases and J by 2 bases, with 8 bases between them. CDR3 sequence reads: CASSLAPGAGANVLTF. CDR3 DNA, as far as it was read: TGTGCCAGCAGCTTAGCGCCGGGGGCTGGGGCCAACGTC.

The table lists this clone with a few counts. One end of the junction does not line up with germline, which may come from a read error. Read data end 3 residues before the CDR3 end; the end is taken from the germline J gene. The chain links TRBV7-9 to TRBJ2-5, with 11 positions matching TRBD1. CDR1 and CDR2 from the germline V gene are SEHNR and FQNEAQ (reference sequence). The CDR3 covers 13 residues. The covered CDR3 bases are TGTTCCAGCAGCGGCGGGACAGGGGGTACC. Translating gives CSSSGGTGGT. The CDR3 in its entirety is CSSSGGTGGTQYF. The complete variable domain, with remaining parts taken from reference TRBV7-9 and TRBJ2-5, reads DTGVSQNPRHKITKRGQNVTFRCDPISEHNRLYWYRQTLGQGPEFLTYFQNEAQLEKSRLLSDRFSAERPKGSFSTLEIQRTEQGDSAMYLCSSSGGTGGTQYFGPGTRLLVL.

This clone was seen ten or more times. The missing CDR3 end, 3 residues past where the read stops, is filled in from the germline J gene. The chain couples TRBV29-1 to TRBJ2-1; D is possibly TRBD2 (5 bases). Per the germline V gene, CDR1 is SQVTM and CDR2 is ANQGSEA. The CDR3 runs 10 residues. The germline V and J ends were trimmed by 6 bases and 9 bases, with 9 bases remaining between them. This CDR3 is CSVFEGEQFF. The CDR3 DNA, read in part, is TGCAGCGTCTTCGAGGGTGAG.

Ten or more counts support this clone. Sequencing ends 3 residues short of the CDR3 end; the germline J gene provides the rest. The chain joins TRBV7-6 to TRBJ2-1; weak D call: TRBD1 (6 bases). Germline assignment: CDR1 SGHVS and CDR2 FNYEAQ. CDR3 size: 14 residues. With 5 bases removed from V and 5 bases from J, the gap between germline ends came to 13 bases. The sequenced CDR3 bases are TGTGCCAGCAGCCCCCGAGGACAGAACAATGAG. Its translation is CASSPRGQNNE. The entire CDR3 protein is CASSPRGQNNEQFF. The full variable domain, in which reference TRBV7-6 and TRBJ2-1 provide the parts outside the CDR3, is GAGVSQSPRYKVTKRGQDVALRCDPISGHVSLYWYRQALGQGPEFLTYFNYEAQQDKSGLPNDRFSAERPEGSISTLTIQRTEQRDSAMYRCASSPRGQNNEQFFGPGTRLTVL.

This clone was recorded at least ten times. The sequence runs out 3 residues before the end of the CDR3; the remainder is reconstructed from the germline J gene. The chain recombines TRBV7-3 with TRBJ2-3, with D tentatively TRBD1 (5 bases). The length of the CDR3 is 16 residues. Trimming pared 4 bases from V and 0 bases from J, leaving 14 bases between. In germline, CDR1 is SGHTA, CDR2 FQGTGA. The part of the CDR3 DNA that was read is TGTGCCAGCAGCTCACGTACAGGAATTAGCACAGATACG. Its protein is CASSSRTGISTDT. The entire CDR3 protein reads CASSSRTGISTDTQYF. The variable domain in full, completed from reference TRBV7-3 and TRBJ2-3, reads GAGVSQTPSNKVTEKGKYVELRCDPISGHTALYWYRQSLGQGPEFLIYFQGTGAADDSGLPNDRFFAVRPEGSVSTLKIQRTERGDSAVYLCASSSRTGISTDTQYFGPGTRLTVL.

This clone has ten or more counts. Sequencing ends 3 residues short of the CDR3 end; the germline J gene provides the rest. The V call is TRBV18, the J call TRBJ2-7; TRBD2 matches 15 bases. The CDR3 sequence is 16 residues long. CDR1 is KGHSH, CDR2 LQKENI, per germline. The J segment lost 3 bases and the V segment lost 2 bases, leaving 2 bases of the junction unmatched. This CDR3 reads CASSPGLAGGLYEQYF. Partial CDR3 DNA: TGTGCCAGCTCACCAGGACTAGCGGGAGGGCTCTACGAG.

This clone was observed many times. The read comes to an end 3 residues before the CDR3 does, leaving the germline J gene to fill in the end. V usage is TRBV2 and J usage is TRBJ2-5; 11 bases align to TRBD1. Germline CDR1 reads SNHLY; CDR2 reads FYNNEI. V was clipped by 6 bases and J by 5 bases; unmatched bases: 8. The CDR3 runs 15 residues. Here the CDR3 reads CASRQLGQGDETQYF. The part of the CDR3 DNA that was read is TGTGCCAGCAGGCAATTGGGACAGGGGGACGAGACC.

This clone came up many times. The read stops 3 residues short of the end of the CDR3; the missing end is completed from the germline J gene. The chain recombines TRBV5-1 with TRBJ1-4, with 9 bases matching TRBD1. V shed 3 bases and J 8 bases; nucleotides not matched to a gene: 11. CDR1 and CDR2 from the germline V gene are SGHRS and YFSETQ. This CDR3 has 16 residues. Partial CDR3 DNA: TGCGCCAGCAGCTCCGGGACAGGGCCGAAGGCGGAAAAA. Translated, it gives CASSSGTGPKAEK. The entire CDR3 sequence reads CASSSGTGPKAEKLFF. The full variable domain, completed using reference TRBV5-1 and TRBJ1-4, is KAGVTQTPRYLIKTRGQQVTLSCSPISGHRSVSWYQQTPGQGLQFLFEYFSETQRNKGNFPGRFSGRQFSNSRSEMNVSTLELGDSALYLCASSSGTGPKAEKLFFGSGTQLSVL.

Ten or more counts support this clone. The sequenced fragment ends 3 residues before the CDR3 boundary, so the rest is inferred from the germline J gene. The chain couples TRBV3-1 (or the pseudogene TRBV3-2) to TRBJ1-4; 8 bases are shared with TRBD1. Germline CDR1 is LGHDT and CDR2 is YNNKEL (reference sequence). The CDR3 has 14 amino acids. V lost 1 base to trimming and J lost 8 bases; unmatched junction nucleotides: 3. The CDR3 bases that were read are TGTGCCAGCAGCCAAGGGACAGGGAACGAAAAA. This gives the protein CASSQGTGNEK. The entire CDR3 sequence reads CASSQGTGNEKLFF.

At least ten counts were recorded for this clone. The CDR3: CAWSVTTGTEAFF. The CDR3 bases that were read are TGTGCCTGGAGTGTAACGACGGGCACTGAA. The chain combines TRBV30 with TRBJ1-1; D is uncertain. The read comes to an end 3 residues before the CDR3 does, leaving the germline J gene to fill in the end. Looked up from germline, CDR1 is GTSNPN and CDR2 is SVGIG (reference sequence). The CDR3 covers 13 residues. V lost 0 bases, J lost 4 bases, and 9 bases lay in between.

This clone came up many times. Partial CDR3 DNA: TGTGCCATCAGTAAACACGGGGAGGGTATGCAGACC. It yields the protein CAISKHGEGMQT. The complete CDR3 reads CAISKHGEGMQTQYF. The rearrangement joins TRBV10-3 to TRBJ2-5; 7 bases line up with TRBD2. The CDR3 extends 3 residues past the end of the read, so its final part is completed from the germline J gene. This CDR3 has 15 amino acids. Germline V lookup: CDR1 ENHRY, CDR2 SYGVKD. Germline trimming cut 5 bases from V and 6 bases from J; bases unmatched to any gene: 12.

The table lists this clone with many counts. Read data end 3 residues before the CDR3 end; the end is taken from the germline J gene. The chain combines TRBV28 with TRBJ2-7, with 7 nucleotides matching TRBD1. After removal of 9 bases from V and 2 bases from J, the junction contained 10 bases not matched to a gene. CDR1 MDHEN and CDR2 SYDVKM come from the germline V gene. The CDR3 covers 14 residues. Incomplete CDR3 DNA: TGTGCCAGTCAAGGGGGCGCCCTGCCCTACGAG. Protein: CASQGGALPYE. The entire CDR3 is CASQGGALPYEQYF. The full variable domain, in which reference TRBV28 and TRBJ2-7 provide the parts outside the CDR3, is DVKVTQSSRYLVKRTGEKVFLECVQDMDHENMFWYRQDPGLGLRLIYFSYDVKMKEKGDIPEGYSVSREKKERFSLILESASTNQTSMYLCASQGGALPYEQYFGPGTRLTVT.

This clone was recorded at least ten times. The CDR3 DNA, read in part, is TGCGCCAGCAGCGCCACTACTGATACCTACGAG. It specifies CASSATTDTYE. The whole CDR3 sequence reads CASSATTDTYEQYF. This sequence joins TRBV5-1 and TRBJ2-7; D is undetermined. The CDR3 end lies 3 residues beyond the end of the read and is filled in from the germline J gene. Germline V CDR1 and CDR2: SGHRS, YFSETQ. With 4 bases removed from V and 2 bases from J, the gap between germline ends came to 13 bases. The CDR3 contains 14 residues.

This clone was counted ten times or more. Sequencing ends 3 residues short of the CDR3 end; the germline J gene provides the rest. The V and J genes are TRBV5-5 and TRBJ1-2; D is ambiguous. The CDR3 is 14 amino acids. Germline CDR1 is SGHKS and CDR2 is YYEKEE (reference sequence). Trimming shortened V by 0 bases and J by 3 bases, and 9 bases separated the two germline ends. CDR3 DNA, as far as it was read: TGTGCCAGCAGCTTGGGCGGAAATTACTATGGC. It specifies CASSLGGNYYG. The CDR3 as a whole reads CASSLGGNYYGYTF. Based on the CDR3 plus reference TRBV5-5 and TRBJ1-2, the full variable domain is DAGVTQSPTHLIKTRGQQVTLRCSPISGHKSVSWYQQVLGQGPQFIFQYYEKEERGRGNFPDRFSARQFPNYSSELNVNALLLGDSALYLCASSLGGNYYGYTFGSGTRLTVV.

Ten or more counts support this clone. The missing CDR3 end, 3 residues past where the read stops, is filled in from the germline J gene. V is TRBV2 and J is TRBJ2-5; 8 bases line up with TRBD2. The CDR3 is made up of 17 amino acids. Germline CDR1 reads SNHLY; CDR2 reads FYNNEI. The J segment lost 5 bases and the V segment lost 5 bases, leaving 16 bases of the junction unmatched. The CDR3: CASSPTPPAGDRETQYF. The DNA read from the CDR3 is TGTGCCAGCAGTCCAACCCCCCCAGCGGGGGACCGGGAGACC.

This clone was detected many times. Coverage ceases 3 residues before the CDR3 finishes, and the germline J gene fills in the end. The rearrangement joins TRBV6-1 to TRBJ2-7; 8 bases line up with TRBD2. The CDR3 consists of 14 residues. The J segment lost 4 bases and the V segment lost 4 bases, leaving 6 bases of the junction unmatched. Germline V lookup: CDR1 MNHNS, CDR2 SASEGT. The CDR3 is CASSGRLASYEQYF. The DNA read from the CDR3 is TGTGCCAGCAGTGGACGACTAGCGTCATACGAG.

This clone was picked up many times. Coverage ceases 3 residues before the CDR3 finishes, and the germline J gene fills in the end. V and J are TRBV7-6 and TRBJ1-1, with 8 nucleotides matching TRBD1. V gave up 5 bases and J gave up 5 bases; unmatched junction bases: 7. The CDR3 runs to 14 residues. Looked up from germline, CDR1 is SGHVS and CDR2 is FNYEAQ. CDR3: CASSPGTGGTEAFF. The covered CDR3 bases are TGTGCCAGCAGCCCCGGGACAGGAGGGACTGAA.

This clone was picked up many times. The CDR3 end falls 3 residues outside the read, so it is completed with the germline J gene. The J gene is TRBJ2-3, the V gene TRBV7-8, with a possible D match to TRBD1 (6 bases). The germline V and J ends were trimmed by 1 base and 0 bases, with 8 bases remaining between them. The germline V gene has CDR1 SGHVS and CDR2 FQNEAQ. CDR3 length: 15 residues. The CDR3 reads CASSLGQASTDTQYF. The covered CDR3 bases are TGTGCCAGCAGCTTAGGACAGGCGAGCACAGATACG. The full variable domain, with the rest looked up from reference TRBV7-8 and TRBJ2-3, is GAGVSQSPRYKVAKRGQDVALRCDPISGHVSLFWYQQALGQGPEFLTYFQNEAQLDKSGLPSDRFFAERPEGSVSTLKIQRTQQEDSAVYLCASSLGQASTDTQYFGPGTRLTVL.

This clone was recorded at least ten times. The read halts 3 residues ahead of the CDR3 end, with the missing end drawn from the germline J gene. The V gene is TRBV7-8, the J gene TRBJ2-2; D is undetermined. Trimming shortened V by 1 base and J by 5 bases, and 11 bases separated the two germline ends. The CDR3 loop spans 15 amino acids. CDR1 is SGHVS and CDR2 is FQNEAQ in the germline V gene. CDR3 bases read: TGTGCCAGCAGCTTAGGTTTGTCCGTAACCGGGGAG. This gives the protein CASSLGLSVTGE. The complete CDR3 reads CASSLGLSVTGELFF.